The 19 T cell receptor beta chains listed next were all sequenced from one sample in a study of T cell changes during pregnancy in multiple sclerosis. TCRdb's table, derived via immunoSEQ multiplex PCR, lists solely in-frame clones and lacks some. This sample has under 85,000 clones, with 90% to 95% found just once. Here the sequenced sample was peripheral blood, taken in the third trimester of pregnancy. These receptors came from a female donor in good health, enrolled as a control in a pregnancy study.

The chain is built from TRBV2 and TRBJ2-7, with D unclear. Trimming left V 4 bases short and J 2 bases short, with 3 bases between. Germline CDR1 reads SNHLY; CDR2 reads FYNNEI. The CDR3 is 11 amino acids. In nucleotides, the CDR3 is TGTGCCAGCAGTGTTACCTACGAGCAGTACTTC. Amino acids: CASSVTYEQYF.

V and J are TRBV4-1 and TRBJ2-5; 9 bases map to TRBD2. The CDR3 is made up of 16 amino acids. Germline CDR1 is MGHRA and CDR2 is YSYEKL. Trimming removed 1 base from V and 5 bases from J; junction bases left unmatched: 8. Here the CDR3 reads CASSQVAGVAEETQYF. CDR3 nucleotides: TGCGCCAGCAGCCAAGTAGCGGGGGTTGCAGAGGAGACCCAGTACTTC.

V and J are TRBV6-6 and TRBJ1-4; 7 nucleotides line up with TRBD1. Germline V gene sequence: CDR1 MNHNY, CDR2 SVGAGI (reference sequence). The J segment lost 4 bases and the V segment lost 6 bases, leaving 5 bases of the junction unmatched. This CDR3 spans 14 amino acids. CDR3 in DNA: TGTGCCAGCAGAGACAGGGCTTTTAATGAAAAACTGTTTTTT. It specifies CASRDRAFNEKLFF.

The chain combines TRBV18 with TRBJ1-6; D is unresolved. CDR3 length: 18 amino acids. V was pared by 3 bases and J by 0 bases, with 15 bases between. Germline CDR1 KGHSH, CDR2 LQKENI. Here the CDR3 DNA reads TGTGCCAGCTCACCGGTGGCAGGCGCGAGCTCCTATAATTCACCCCTCCACTTT. Its protein product is CASSPVAGASSYNSPLHF.

This sequence joins TRBV5-5 and TRBJ1-2, with D possibly being TRBD1 (5 bases). The CDR3 extends over 13 amino acids. The germline V gene has CDR1 SGHKS and CDR2 YYEKEE (reference sequence). Trimming shortened V by 2 bases and J by 7 bases, and 12 bases separated the two germline ends. The CDR3 sequence is CASSLGREGGYTF. DNA for the CDR3: TGTGCCAGCAGCTTAGGCAGGGAAGGTGGCTACACCTTC.

The rearrangement joins TRBV2 to TRBJ2-3; TRBD2 might be the D (6 bases). The V end was cut by 1 base, the J end by 2 bases, with 10 bases between. In germline, CDR1 is SNHLY, CDR2 FYNNEI. CDR3 length: 15 residues. CDR3 sequence (DNA): TGTGCCAGCAGTGAAGTAAGCGGGCTCACAGATACGCAGTATTTT. Protein product: CASSEVSGLTDTQYF. The full variable domain, its missing parts supplied by reference TRBV2 and TRBJ2-3, is EPEVTQTPSHQVTQMGQEVILRCVPISNHLYFYWYRQILGQKVEFLVSFYNNEISEKSEIFDDQFSVERPDGSNFTLKIRSTKLEDSAMYFCASSEVSGLTDTQYFGPGTRLTVL.

V usage is TRBV18 and J usage is TRBJ1-1; a weak D match, TRBD1 (6 bases). The germline gives CDR1 KGHSH, CDR2 LQKENI. Trimming removed 3 bases from V and 5 bases from J, with 10 bases in between. The CDR3 covers 13 residues. CDR3 bases: TGTGCCAGCTCACCGGACAGAAGGACTGAAGCTTTCTTT. This encodes CASSPDRRTEAFF.

The chain couples TRBV13 to TRBJ1-1; D is possibly TRBD1 (6 bases). The germline CDR1 and CDR2 sequences are PRHDT and FYEKMQ (reference sequence). CDR3 size: 15 residues. Trimming left V 5 bases short and J 7 bases short, with 20 bases between. CDR3 DNA: TGTGCCAGCAGCCCCTATTGGGGCCAGGACAGTGAAGCTTTCTTT. It is translated as CASSPYWGQDSEAFF.

The gene calls are TRBV28 and TRBJ1-5, with D perhaps TRBD1 (5 bases). The CDR3 contains 13 residues. Germline values: CDR1 MDHEN, CDR2 SYDVKM. V lost 3 bases, J lost 5 bases, and 8 bases lay in between. CDR3 nucleotides: TGTGCCAGCAGTTTGACAGATTATCAGCCCCAGCATTTT. Translation: CASSLTDYQPQHF.

Concerning this clone itself: At one end the junction does not follow the germline gene, possibly because of a read error. The gene calls are TRBV6-6 and TRBJ1-5; D might be TRBD1 (6 bases). This CDR3 region has 14 residues. Germline CDR1 MNHNY, CDR2 SVGAGI (reference sequence). The CDR3 is CASTYYPQGLPQHF. CDR3 bases: TGTGCCAGCACTTACTACCCACAGGGTCTGCCCCAGCATTTT.

The sample holds one count of this clone. The chain is built from TRBV6-5 and TRBJ2-7, with 10 bases that match TRBD1. After removal of 5 bases from V and 2 bases from J, the junction contained 6 bases not matched to a gene. In germline, CDR1 is MNHEY, CDR2 SVGAGI. The CDR3 is 15 amino acids. The CDR3 region is CASSPGQGVPYEQYF. CDR3 nucleotide sequence: TGTGCCAGCAGTCCAGGACAGGGGGTCCCCTACGAGCAGTACTTC.

The rearrangement uses TRBV7-3 and TRBJ2-2, with a tentative D call TRBD2 (7 bases). V was clipped by 4 bases and J by 2 bases, with 11 bases between them. Germline-derived CDR1 and CDR2 are SGHTA and FQGTGA. CDR3 size: 15 residues. CDR3 region: CASSSWGGNTGELFF. CDR3 nucleotides: TGTGCCAGCAGCTCCTGGGGGGGCAACACCGGGGAGCTGTTTTTT.

The CDR3 sequence is CASSHSGTSGGGADTQYF. For the CDR3, the DNA is TGTGCCAGCAGCCACTCAGGGACTAGCGGGGGGGGAGCAGATACGCAGTATTTT. The chain links TRBV4-2 to TRBJ2-3; 16 bases map to TRBD2. The junction had 7 bases not matched to a gene; V was cut back by 3 bases and J by 4 bases. The germline gives CDR1 LGHNA, CDR2 YNFKEQ. This CDR3 region has 18 residues.

The count of this clone is one. The chain joins TRBV7-2 to TRBJ1-2, with TRBD1 matching over 8 bases. The trim removed 4 bases at V and 4 bases at J, leaving 8 bases unmatched. The CDR3 spans 15 residues. Germline assignment: CDR1 SGHTA and CDR2 FQGNSA. CDR3: CASSSRVGQGYGYTF. In nucleotides, the CDR3 is TGTGCCAGCAGCTCACGCGTCGGACAGGGCTATGGCTACACCTTC.

This clone was found once. The V and J genes are TRBV19 and TRBJ1-5; D not certain. Germline-derived CDR1 and CDR2 are LNHDA and SQIVND (reference sequence). V was pared by 5 bases and J by 2 bases, with 10 bases between. This CDR3 comprises 14 residues. This chain's CDR3 is CASSLRRGNQPQHF. The CDR3 DNA reads TGTGCCAGTAGTCTTAGGAGAGGCAATCAGCCCCAGCATTTT.

This chain joins TRBV19 and TRBJ1-6, with TRBD1 as a possible D gene (6 bases). Germline CDR1 LNHDA, CDR2 SQIVND (reference sequence). The CDR3 spans 14 residues. V was cut by 6 bases and J by 7 bases, with 13 bases left in between. The CDR3 is CASRPRDNNSPLHF. The CDR3 DNA sequence: TGTGCCAGTAGGCCCCGGGACAACAATTCACCCCTCCACTTT.

The V gene is TRBV2, the J gene TRBJ2-1; the match to TRBD2 covers 7 bases. CDR3 length equals 16 residues. Germline CDR1 SNHLY, CDR2 FYNNEI. J was trimmed by 0 bases and V by 5 bases; bases with no gene match: 7. The CDR3 sequence is CASSRLAPSSYNEQFF. CDR3 DNA sequence: TGTGCCAGCAGTCGACTAGCACCGAGCTCCTACAATGAGCAGTTCTTC.

The chain is built from TRBV28 and TRBJ1-5; no definite D call. Trimming took off 6 bases at V and 7 bases at J, with 7 bases between the two ends. CDR3 size: 11 residues. Germline-derived CDR1 and CDR2 are MDHEN and SYDVKM. CDR3 sequence (DNA): TGTGCCAGCAGCTACTCCCAGCCCCAGCATTTT. Encoded protein: CASSYSQPQHF. Variable domain in full (rest from reference TRBV28 and TRBJ1-5): DVKVTQSSRYLVKRTGEKVFLECVQDMDHENMFWYRQDPGLGLRLIYFSYDVKMKEKGDIPEGYSVSREKKERFSLILESASTNQTSMYLCASSYSQPQHFGDGTRLSIL.

The V and J genes are TRBV15 and TRBJ1-4, with 9 nucleotides matching TRBD1. Germline trimming cut 0 bases from V and 5 bases from J; bases unmatched to any gene: 10. CDR1 and CDR2 from the germline V gene are LNHNV and YYDKDF (reference sequence). The CDR3 is 18 residues long. The CDR3 sequence: CATSRDLTGGVLNEKLFF. For the CDR3, the DNA is TGTGCCACCAGCAGAGATCTCACAGGGGGCGTTTTAAATGAAAAACTGTTTTTT.